What follows are 4 T cell receptor beta chains derived from one specimen sequenced in a study of blood T cell repertoires in COVID-19. The assay was immunoSEQ multiplex PCR, and TCRdb's table has in-frame clones only and misses some. The data contain approximately 41,000 clones, over 70% of them singletons. Sequencing input: peripheral blood. The source of these receptors is a woman in her forties with acute or convalescent COVID-19.

The rearrangement links TRBV7-3 to TRBJ2-2; 7 bases line up with TRBD1. The CDR3 runs 15 residues. CDR1 is SGHTA and CDR2 is FQGTGA in the germline V gene. Trimming took 5 bases from V and 2 from J; bases not matched to a gene: 5. The chain's CDR3 is CASSERDRNTGELFF. The CDR3 nucleotides are TGTGCCAGCAGCGAAAGGGACAGAAACACCGGGGAGCTGTTTTTT.

This chain uses TRBV7-2 with TRBJ2-7, with 10 bases matching TRBD1. The germline gives CDR1 SGHTA, CDR2 FQGNSA. The CDR3 loop spans 14 amino acids. The V and J ends lost 5 bases and 4 bases, in that order; junction bases with no gene match: 5. The CDR3 here is CASSIRQGAYEQYF. The CDR3 nucleotides read TGTGCCAGCAGCATCCGACAGGGGGCATACGAGCAGTACTTC.

V is TRBV4-2 and J is TRBJ1-3; no clear D. CDR1 and CDR2 from the germline V gene are LGHNA and YNFKEQ. CDR3 length: 17 residues. V was cut by 0 bases and J by 2 bases, with 14 bases left in between. The CDR3 protein is CASSQDQEGAAGNTIYF. Written as DNA, the CDR3 is TGTGCCAGCAGCCAAGATCAGGAGGGTGCGGCTGGAAACACCATATATTTT.

The chain couples TRBV2 to TRBJ1-4, with 12 bases lining up with TRBD1. This CDR3 has 17 residues. Germline lookup yields CDR1 SNHLY and CDR2 FYNNEI. Unmatched junction bases numbered 12, after V lost 5 bases and J lost 8 bases. Here the CDR3 DNA reads TGTGCCAGCAGTCTAGTCCCGGGACAGGGGGCAAGAGAAAAACTGTTTTTT. Translation gives CASSLVPGQGAREKLFF.